The entry below gives a single TCR beta chain sequence along with its context. Its matching antigen is unknown. With 3 bases clipped from V and 3 bases from J, the junction kept 10 bases outside the gene matches. Germline CDR1 reads SGHNT; CDR2 reads YYREEE (reference sequence). The CDR3 is 16 residues long. Measured with immunoSEQ multiplex PCR; TCRdb has only the in-frame clones, and not every one. The sample lists tens of thousands of clones, around four fifths seen once, with approximately 0.78% in the top ten. The data derive from a study of OX40 agonist ivuxolimab in advanced cancers. Study results and limitations: In CD8+ T cells, expanded clones were on average more numerous than in CD4+. Nonresponders, in some cases, also had low normalized T-cell clonal expansion. Among the lowest peripheral clonal expansion occurred in 0.1-3.0 mg/kg partial responders.

The sample was CD4+ or CD8+ T cells sorted from blood, taken in a trial of the OX40 agonist ivuxolimab. This chain links TRBV5-4 with TRBJ2-3, with 7 nucleotides matching TRBD2. This TCR was recovered from an adult with an advanced solid tumor such as melanoma, head and neck, liver or kidney cancer. In DNA, the CDR3 is TGTGCCAGCAGCTCCTCCGGGTTGCGGGGGACAGATACGCAGTATTTT. It yields the protein CASSSSGLRGTDTQYF.